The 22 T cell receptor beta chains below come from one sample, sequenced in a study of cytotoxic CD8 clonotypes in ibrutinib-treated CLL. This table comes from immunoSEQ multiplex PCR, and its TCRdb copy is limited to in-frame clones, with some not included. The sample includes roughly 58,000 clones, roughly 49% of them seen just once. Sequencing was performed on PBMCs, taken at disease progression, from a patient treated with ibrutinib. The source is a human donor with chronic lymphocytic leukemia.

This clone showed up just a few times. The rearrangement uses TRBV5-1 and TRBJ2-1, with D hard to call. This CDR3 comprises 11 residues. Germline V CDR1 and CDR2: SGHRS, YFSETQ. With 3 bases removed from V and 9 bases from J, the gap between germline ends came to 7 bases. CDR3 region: CASSSQAEQFF. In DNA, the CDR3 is TGCGCCAGCAGCTCCCAGGCTGAGCAGTTCTTC. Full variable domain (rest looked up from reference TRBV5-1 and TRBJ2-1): KAGVTQTPRYLIKTRGQQVTLSCSPISGHRSVSWYQQTPGQGLQFLFEYFSETQRNKGNFPGRFSGRQFSNSRSEMNVSTLELGDSALYLCASSSQAEQFFGPGTRLTVL.

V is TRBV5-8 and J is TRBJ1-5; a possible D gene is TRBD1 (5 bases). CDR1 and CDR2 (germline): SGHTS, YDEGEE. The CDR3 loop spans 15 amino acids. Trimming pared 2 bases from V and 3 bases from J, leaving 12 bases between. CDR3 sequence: CASSFRDGYNQPQHF. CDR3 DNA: TGTGCCAGCAGCTTCCGGGACGGCTACAATCAGCCCCAGCATTTT.

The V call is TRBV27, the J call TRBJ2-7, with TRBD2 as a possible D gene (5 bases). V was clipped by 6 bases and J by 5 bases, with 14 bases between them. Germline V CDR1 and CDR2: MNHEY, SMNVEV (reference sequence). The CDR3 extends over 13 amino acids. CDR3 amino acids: CASSPNGVDEQYF. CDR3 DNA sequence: TGTGCCAGCAGCCCGAACGGGGTGGACGAGCAGTACTTC.

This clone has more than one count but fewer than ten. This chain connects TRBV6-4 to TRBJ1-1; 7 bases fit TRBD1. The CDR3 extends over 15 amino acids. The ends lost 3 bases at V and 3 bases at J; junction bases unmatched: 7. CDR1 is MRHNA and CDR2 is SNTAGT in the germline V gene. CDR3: CASSETGTGDTEAFF. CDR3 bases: TGTGCCAGCAGTGAGACAGGCACAGGGGACACTGAAGCTTTCTTT.

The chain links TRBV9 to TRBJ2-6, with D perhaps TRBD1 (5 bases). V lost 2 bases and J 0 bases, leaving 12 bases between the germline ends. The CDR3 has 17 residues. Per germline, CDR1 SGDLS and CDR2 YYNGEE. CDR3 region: CASSVRGSVSGANVLTF. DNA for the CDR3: TGTGCCAGCAGCGTTAGGGGAAGCGTCTCTGGGGCCAACGTCCTGACTTTC. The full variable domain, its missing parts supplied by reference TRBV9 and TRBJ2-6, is DSGVTQTPKHLITATGQRVTLRCSPRSGDLSVYWYQQSLDQGLQFLIQYYNGEERAKGNILERFSAQQFPDLHSELNLSSLELGDSALYFCASSVRGSVSGANVLTFGAGSRLTVL.

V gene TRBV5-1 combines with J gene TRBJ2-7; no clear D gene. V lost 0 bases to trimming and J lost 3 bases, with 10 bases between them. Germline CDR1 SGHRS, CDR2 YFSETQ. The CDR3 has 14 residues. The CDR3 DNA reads TGCGCCAGCAGCTTGGGCGCGGTTGACTACGAGCAGTACTTC. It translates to CASSLGAVDYEQYF.

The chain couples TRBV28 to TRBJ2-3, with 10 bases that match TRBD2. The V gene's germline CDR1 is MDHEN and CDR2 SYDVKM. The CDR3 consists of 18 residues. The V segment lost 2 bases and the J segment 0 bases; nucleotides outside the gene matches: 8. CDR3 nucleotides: TGTGCCAGCAGTTTAGGCGAAGCGGGGGGGGGTAGCACAGATACGCAGTATTTT. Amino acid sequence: CASSLGEAGGGSTDTQYF.

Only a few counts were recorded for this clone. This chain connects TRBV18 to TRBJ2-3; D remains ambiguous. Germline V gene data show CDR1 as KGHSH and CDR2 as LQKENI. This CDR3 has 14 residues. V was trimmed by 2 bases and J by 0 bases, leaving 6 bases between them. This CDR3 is CASSPSRSTDTQYF. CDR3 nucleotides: TGTGCCAGCTCACCATCCAGGAGCACAGATACGCAGTATTTT.

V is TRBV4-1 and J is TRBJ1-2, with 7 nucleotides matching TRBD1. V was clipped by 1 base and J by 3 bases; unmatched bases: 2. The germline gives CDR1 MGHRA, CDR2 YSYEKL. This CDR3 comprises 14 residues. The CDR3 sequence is CASSQATGDYGYTF. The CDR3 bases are TGCGCCAGCAGCCAAGCAACAGGGGACTATGGCTACACCTTC.

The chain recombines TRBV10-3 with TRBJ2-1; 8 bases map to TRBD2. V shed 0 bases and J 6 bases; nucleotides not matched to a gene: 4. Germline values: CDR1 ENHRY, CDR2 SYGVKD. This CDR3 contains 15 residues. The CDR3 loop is CAISESGTRSNEQFF. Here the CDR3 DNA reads TGTGCCATCAGTGAGTCCGGGACTAGGAGCAATGAGCAGTTCTTC.

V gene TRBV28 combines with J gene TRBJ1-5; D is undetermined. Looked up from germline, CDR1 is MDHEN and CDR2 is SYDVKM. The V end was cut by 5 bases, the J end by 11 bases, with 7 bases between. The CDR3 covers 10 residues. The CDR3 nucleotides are TGTGCCAGCAGTCGACTCGCCCAGCATTTT. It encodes CASSRLAQHF.

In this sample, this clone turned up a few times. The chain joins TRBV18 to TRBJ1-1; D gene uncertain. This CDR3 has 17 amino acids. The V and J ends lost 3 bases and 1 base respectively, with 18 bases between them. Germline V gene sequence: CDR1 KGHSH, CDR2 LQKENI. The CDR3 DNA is TGTGCCAGCTCACCTCTCCCCAGCGTCTCTAGGAACACTGAAGCTTTCTTT. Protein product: CASSPLPSVSRNTEAFF. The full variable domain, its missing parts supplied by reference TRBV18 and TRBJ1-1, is NAGVMQNPRHLVRRRGQEARLRCSPMKGHSHVYWYRQLPEEGLKFMVYLQKENIIDESGMPKERFSAEFPKEGPSILRIQQVVRGDSAAYFCASSPLPSVSRNTEAFFGQGTRLTVV.

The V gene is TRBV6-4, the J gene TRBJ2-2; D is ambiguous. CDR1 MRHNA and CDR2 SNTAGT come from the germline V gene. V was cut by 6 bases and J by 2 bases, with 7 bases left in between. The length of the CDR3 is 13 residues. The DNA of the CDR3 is TGTGCCAGCAGCGACGGTAACACCGGGGAGCTGTTTTTT. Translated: CASSDGNTGELFF.

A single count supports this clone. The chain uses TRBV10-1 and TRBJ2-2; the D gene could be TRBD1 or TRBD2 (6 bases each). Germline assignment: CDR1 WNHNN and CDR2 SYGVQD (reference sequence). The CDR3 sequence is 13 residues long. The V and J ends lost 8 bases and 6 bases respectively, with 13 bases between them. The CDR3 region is CASVLRGAGELFF. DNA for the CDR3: TGCGCCAGCGTTCTAAGGGGGGCCGGGGAGCTGTTTTTT.

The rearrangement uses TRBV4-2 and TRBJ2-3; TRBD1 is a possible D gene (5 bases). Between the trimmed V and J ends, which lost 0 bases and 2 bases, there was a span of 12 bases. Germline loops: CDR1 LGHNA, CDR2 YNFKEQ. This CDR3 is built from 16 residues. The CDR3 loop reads CASSQELAGPTDTQYF. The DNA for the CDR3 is TGTGCCAGCAGCCAAGAGCTGGCAGGGCCCACAGATACGCAGTATTTT.

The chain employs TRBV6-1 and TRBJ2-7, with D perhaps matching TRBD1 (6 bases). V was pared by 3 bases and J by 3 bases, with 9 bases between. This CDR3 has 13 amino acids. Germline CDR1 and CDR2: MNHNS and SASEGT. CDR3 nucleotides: TGTGCCAGCAGTGAGATACAGGGCTACGAGCAGTACTTC. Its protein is CASSEIQGYEQYF.

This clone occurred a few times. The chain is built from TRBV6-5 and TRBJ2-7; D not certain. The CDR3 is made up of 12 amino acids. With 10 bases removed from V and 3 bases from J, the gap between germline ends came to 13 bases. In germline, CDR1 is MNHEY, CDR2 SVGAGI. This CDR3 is CATSSTGYEQYF. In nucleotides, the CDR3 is TGTGCCACCTCGTCGACGGGCTACGAGCAGTACTTC.

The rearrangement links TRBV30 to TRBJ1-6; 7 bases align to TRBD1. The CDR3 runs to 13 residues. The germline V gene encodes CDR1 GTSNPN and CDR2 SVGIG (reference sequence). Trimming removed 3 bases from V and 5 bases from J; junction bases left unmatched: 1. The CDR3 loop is CAWSRGNNSPLHF. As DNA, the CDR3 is TGTGCCTGGAGCAGGGGGAATAATTCACCCCTCCACTTT.

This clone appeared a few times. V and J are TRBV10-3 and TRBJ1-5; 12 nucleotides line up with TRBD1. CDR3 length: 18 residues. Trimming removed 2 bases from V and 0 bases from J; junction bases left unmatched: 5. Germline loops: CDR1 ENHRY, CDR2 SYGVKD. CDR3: CAISETGTGGTSNQPQHF. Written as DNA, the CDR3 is TGTGCCATCAGTGAGACTGGGACAGGGGGCACTAGCAATCAGCCCCAGCATTTT.

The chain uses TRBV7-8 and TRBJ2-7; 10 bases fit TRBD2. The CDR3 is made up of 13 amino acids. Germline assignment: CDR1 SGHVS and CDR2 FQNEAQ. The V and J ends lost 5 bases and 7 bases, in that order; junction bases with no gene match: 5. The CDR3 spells CASSEREGWEQYF. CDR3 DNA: TGTGCCAGCAGCGAGCGGGAGGGTTGGGAGCAGTACTTC. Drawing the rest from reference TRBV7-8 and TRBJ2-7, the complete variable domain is GAGVSQSPRYKVAKRGQDVALRCDPISGHVSLFWYQQALGQGPEFLTYFQNEAQLDKSGLPSDRFFAERPEGSVSTLKIQRTQQEDSAVYLCASSEREGWEQYFGPGTRLTVT.

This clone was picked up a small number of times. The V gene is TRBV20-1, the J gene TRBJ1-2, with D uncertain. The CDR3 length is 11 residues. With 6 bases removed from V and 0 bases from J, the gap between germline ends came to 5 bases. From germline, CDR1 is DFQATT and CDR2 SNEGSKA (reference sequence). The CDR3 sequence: CSARTNYGYTF. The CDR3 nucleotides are TGCAGTGCCCGAACTAACTATGGCTACACCTTC.

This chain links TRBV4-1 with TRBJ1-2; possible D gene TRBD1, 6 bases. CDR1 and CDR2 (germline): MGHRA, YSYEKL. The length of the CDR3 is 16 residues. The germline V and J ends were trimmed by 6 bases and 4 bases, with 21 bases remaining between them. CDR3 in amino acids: CASSYDVMGGSYGYTF. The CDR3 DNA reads TGCGCCAGCAGTTACGACGTCATGGGGGGCTCCTATGGCTACACCTTC.